The clone carrying this TCR beta chain was counted ten times or more. What it recognizes is unknown. The data were taken from a study of identical twins' blood T cells. In TCRdb, the 5' RACE reads were re-called with MiXCR into one record per CDR3 protein. The sample yields 400,000 or so distinct CDR3 sequences, about 28% seen once. This CDR3 spans 14 amino acids. Trimming cost V 8 bases and J 1 base; bases outside gene matches: 6. CDR1 SEHNR and CDR2 FQNEAQ come from the germline V gene (reference sequence). Study outcomes and limitations: Twin repertoire similarity may partly reflect shared environment.

The sample comprised PBMCs. This TCR came from a woman aged 18 to 49 in good health. The genes are TRBV7-9 and TRBJ1-1, with 8 bases aligning to TRBD1. CDR3 coding DNA: TGTGCCAGCGGAAAACAGGGGGGGAACACTGAAGCTTTCTTT. This codes for CASGKQGGNTEAFF.